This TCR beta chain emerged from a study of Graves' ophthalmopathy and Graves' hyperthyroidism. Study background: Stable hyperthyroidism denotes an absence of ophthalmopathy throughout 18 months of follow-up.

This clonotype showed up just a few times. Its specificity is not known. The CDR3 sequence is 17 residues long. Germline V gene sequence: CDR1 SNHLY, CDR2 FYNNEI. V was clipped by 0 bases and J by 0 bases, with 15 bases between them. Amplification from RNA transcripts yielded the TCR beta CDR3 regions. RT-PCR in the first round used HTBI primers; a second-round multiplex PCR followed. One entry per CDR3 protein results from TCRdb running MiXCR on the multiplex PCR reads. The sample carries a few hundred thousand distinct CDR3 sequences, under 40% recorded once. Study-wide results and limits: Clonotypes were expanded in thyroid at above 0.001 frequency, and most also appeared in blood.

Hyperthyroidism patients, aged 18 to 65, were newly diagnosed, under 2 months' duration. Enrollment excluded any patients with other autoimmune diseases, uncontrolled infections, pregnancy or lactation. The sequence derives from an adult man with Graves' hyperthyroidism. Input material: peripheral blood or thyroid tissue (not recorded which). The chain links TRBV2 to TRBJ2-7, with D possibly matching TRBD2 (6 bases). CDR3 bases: TGTGCCAGCAGTGAAGCGGGGGGACGGTCCCTCTCCTACGAGCAGTACTTC. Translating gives CASSEAGGRSLSYEQYF.